Listed below are T cell receptor beta chains from one sample, sequenced in a study of early T cells in non-severe SARS-CoV-2 infection. Using its own MiXCR run on the 5' RACE reads, TCRdb lists one record per CDR3 protein. The data contain roughly 29,000 distinct CDR3 sequences, more than 3.5% of them singletons. Sequenced: whole blood. All receptors derive from an adult who was a healthcare worker with PCR-confirmed SARS-CoV-2 infection or an uninfected control (not recorded which). Both conserved end residues are part of each CDR3. Each record gives: CDR3 protein, CDR3 DNA, J gene, clone size, V gene, D gene. D genes are given only for firm matches. The size entry is marked missing in some rows and otherwise reads once, few, many or a size class.

CDR3aa: CASSQRGTIAYEQYF
CDR3nt: TGCGCCAGCAGCCAAAGGGGGACAATAGCCTACGAGCAGTACTTC
j_gene: TRBJ2-7
abundance: many
v_gene: TRBV4-1
d_gene: -

CDR3aa: CASSDTAGNYGYTF
CDR3nt: TGTGCCAGCTCAGATACAGCCGGAAACTATGGCTACACCTTC
j_gene: TRBJ1-2
abundance: few
v_gene: TRBV18
d_gene: -

CDR3aa: CASSPQAGGPYEQYF
CDR3nt: TGTGCCAGCTCACCACAGGCGGGAGGGCCCTACGAGCAGTACTTC
j_gene: TRBJ2-7
abundance: -
v_gene: TRBV18
d_gene: TRBD2

CDR3aa: CASKNLRVFGQYF
CDR3nt: TGTGCCAGCAAGAACCTGAGGGTCTTCGGGCAGTACTTC
j_gene: TRBJ2-7
abundance: many
v_gene: TRBV2
d_gene: -

CDR3aa: CASSARPPAESTDTQYF
CDR3nt: TGTGCCAGCAGTGCGCGACCACCAGCGGAGAGCACAGATACGCAGTATTTT
j_gene: TRBJ2-3
abundance: many
v_gene: TRBV2
d_gene: -

CDR3aa: CSASPDSGGARNTGELFF
CDR3nt: TGCAGTGCTAGCCCTGATAGCGGGGGGGCCAGGAACACCGGGGAGCTGTTTTTT
j_gene: TRBJ2-2
abundance: many
v_gene: TRBV20-1
d_gene: TRBD2

CDR3aa: CASSEKPGQAAEKLFF
CDR3nt: TGTGCCAGCAGTGAAAAACCGGGACAGGCCGCTGAAAAACTGTTTTTT
j_gene: TRBJ1-4
abundance: -
v_gene: TRBV2
d_gene: TRBD1

CDR3aa: CATRTSPNTGELFF
CDR3nt: TGTGCCACGCGGACAAGTCCAAATACCGGGGAGCTGTTTTTT
j_gene: TRBJ2-2
abundance: many
v_gene: TRBV19
d_gene: -

CDR3aa: CASSIQTGDVRFASTDTQYF
CDR3nt: TGTGCCAGCAGCATACAAACAGGGGATGTCCGGTTCGCTAGCACAGATACGCAGTATTTT
j_gene: TRBJ2-3
abundance: many
v_gene: TRBV7-9
d_gene: TRBD1

CDR3aa: CATSDPQETQYF
CDR3nt: TGTGCCACCAGTGATCCGCAAGAGACCCAGTACTTC
j_gene: TRBJ2-5
abundance: many
v_gene: TRBV24-1
d_gene: -

CDR3aa: CASSITGDLNYGYTF
CDR3nt: TGCGCCAGCAGCATAACAGGAGATCTTAACTATGGCTACACCTTC
j_gene: TRBJ1-2
abundance: many
v_gene: TRBV5-1
d_gene: -

CDR3aa: CASRLRQVETQYF
CDR3nt: TGTGCCAGCAGACTACGACAGGTGGAGACCCAGTACTTC
j_gene: TRBJ2-5
abundance: medium-sized
v_gene: TRBV27
d_gene: -

CDR3aa: CASSPRGASGGAAKNIQYF
CDR3nt: TGCGCCAGCAGCCCCCGCGGGGCTAGCGGGGGGGCGGCCAAAAACATTCAGTACTTC
j_gene: TRBJ2-4
abundance: many
v_gene: TRBV5-1
d_gene: TRBD2

CDR3aa: CASSLEGGLSYEQYF
CDR3nt: TGTGCCAGCAGCTTAGAGGGTGGACTCTCCTACGAGCAGTACTTC
j_gene: TRBJ2-7
abundance: many
v_gene: TRBV13
d_gene: -

CDR3aa: CASSPGLAGVRNEQFF
CDR3nt: TGTGCCAGCAGCCCGGGACTAGCGGGAGTACGTAATGAGCAGTTCTTC
j_gene: TRBJ2-1
abundance: -
v_gene: TRBV3-1
d_gene: TRBD2

CDR3aa: CSAGTANWGEQYF
CDR3nt: TGCAGTGCTGGGACGGCGAATTGGGGCGAGCAGTACTTC
j_gene: TRBJ2-7
abundance: many
v_gene: TRBV20-1
d_gene: -